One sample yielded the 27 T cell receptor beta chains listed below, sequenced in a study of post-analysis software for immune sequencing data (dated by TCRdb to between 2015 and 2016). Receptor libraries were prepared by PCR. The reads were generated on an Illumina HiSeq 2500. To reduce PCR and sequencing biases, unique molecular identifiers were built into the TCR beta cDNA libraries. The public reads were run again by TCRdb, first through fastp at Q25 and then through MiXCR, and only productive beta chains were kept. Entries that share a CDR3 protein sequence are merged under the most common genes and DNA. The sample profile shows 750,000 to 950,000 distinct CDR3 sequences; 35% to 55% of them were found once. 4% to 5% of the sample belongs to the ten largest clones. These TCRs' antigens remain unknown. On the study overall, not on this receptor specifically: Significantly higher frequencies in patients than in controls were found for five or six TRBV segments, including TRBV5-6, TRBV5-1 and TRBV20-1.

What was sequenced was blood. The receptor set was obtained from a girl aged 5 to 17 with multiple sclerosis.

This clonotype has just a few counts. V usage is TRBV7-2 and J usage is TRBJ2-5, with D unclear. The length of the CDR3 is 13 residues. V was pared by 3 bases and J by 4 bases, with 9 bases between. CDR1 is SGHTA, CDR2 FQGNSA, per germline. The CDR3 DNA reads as TGTGCCAGCAGCTTCGGGTCCGTAGAGACCCAGTACTTC. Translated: CASSFGSVETQYF.

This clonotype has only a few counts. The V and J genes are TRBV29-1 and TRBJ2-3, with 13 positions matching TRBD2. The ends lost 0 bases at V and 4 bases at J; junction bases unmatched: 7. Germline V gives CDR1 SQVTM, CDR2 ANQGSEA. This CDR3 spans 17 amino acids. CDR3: CSVEDYGLAGEADTQYF. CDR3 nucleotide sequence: TGCAGCGTTGAAGATTACGGACTAGCGGGAGAAGCAGATACGCAGTATTTT.

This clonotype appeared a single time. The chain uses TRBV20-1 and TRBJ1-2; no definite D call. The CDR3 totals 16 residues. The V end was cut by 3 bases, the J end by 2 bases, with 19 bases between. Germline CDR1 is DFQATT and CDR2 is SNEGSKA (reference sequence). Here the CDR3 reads CSASVWTPPKNYGYTF. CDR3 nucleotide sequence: TGCAGTGCTAGCGTTTGGACCCCACCGAAAAACTATGGCTACACCTTC.

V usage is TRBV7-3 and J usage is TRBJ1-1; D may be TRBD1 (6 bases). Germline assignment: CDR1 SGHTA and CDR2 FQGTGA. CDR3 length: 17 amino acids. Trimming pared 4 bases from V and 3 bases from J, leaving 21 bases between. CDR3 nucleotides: TGTGCCAGCAGCTCGACAGGACGCCTAACGAGAGACACTGAAGCTTTCTTT. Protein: CASSSTGRLTRDTEAFF.

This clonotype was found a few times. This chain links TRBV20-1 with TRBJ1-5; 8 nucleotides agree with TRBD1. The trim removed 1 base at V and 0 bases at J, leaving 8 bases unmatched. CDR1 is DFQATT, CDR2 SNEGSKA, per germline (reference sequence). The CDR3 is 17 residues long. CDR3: CSARVHRGSYSNQPQHF. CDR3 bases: TGCAGTGCTAGAGTCCACAGGGGGTCGTATAGCAATCAGCCCCAGCATTTT.

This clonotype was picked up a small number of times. CDR3 in amino acids: CSARSAGVDEQYF. The CDR3 DNA reads as TGCAGTGCTAGATCTGCGGGAGTTGACGAGCAGTACTTC. J is TRBJ2-4 and V is TRBV20-1, with 7 bases fitting TRBD2. The J call may be incorrect, as the DNA end agrees better with TRBJ2-7. Germline V gene data show CDR1 as DFQATT and CDR2 as SNEGSKA (reference sequence). This CDR3 is built from 13 residues.

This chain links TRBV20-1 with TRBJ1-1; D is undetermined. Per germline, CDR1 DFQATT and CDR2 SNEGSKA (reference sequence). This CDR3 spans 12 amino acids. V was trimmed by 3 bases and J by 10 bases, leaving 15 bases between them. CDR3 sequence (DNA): TGCAGTGCTAGGTTCCACTCCGAGGCAGCTTTCTTT. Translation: CSARFHSEAAFF.

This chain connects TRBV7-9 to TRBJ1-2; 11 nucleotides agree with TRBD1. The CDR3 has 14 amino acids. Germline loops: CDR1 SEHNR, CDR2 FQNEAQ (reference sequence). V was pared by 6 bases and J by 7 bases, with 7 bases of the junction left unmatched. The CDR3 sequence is CASSPLGQGGGYTF. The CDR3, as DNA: TGTGCCAGCAGTCCCCTGGGACAGGGGGGTGGCTACACCTTC.

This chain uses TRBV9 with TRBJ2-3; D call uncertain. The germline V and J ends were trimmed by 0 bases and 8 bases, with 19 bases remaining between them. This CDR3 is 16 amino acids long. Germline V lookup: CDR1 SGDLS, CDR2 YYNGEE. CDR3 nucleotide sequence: TGTGCCAGCAGCGTAGAGGGCCATATAGGAATGGGTACGCAGTATTTT. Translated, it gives CASSVEGHIGMGTQYF.

CDR3 amino acids: CASSLGTSGIGDTQYF. CDR3 sequence (DNA): TGTGCCAGCAGCTTAGGCACTAGCGGGATCGGAGATACGCAGTATTTT. The chain employs TRBV7-2 and TRBJ2-3; TRBD2 aligns across 10 bases. The CDR3 runs 16 residues. Per germline, CDR1 SGHTA and CDR2 FQGNSA. V was clipped by 1 base and J by 5 bases; unmatched bases: 6.

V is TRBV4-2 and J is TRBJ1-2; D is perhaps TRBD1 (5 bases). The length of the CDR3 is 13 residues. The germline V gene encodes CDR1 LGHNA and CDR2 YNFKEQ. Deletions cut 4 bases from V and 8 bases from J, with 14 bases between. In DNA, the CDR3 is TGTGCCAGCAGCCCCTCTGCGGGACGAGGCTACACCTTC. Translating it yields CASSPSAGRGYTF.

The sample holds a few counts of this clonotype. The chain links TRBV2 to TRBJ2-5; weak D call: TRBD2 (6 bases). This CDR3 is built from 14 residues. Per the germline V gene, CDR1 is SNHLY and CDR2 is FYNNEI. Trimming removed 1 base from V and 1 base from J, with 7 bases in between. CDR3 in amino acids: CASSEELAQETQYF. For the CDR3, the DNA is TGTGCCAGCAGTGAAGAACTAGCCCAAGAGACCCAGTACTTC.

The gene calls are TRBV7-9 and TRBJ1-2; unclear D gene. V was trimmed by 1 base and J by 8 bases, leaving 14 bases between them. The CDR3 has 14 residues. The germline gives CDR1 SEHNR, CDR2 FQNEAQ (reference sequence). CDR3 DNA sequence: TGTGCCAGCAGCTTAGATCGGTCGGACCGGGGCTACACCTTC. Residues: CASSLDRSDRGYTF.

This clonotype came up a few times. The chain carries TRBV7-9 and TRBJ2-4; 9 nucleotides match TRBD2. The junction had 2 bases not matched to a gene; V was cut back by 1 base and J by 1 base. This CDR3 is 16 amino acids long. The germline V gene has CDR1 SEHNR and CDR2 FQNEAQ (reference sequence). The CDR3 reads CASSLGGGAAKNIQYF. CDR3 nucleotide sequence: TGTGCCAGCAGCTTAGGCGGGGGGGCGGCCAAAAACATTCAGTACTTC.

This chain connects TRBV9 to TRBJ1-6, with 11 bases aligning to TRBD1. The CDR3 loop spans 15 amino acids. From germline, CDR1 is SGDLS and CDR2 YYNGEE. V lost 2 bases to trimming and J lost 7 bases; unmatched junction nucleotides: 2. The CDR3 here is CASSVGTGGNSPLHF. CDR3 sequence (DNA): TGTGCCAGCAGCGTGGGGACAGGGGGGAATTCACCCCTCCACTTT.

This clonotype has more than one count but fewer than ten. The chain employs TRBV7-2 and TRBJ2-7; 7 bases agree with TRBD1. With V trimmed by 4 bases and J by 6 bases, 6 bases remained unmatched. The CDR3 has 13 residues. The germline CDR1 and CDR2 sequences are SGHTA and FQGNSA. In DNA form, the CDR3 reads TGTGCCAGCAGCTCGCGACAGGGCCCCGAGCAGTACTTC. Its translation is CASSSRQGPEQYF.

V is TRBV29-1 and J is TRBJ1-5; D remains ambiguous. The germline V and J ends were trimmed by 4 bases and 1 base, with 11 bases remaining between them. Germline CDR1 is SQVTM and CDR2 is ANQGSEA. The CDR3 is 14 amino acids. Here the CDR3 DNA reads TGCAGCGTTGCCCGGGAAGGGAGCAATCAGCCCCAGCATTTT. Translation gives CSVAREGSNQPQHF.

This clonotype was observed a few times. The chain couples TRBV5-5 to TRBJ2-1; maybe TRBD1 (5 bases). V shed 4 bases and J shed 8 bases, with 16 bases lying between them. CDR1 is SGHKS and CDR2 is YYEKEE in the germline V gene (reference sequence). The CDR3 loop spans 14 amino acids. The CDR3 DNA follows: TGTGCCAGCAGCCCACCCCAGGGAATGGATGAGCAGTTCTTC. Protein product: CASSPPQGMDEQFF.

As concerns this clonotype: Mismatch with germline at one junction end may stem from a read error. CDR3 sequence (DNA): TGTGCCATCCGTGAGACTAGCGGGAAAGCGCAGTTCTTC. This gives the protein CAIRETSGKAQFF. The chain employs TRBV10-3 and TRBJ2-1, with 11 bases aligning to TRBD2. The CDR3 runs 13 residues. CDR1 is ENHRY, CDR2 SYGVKD, per germline.

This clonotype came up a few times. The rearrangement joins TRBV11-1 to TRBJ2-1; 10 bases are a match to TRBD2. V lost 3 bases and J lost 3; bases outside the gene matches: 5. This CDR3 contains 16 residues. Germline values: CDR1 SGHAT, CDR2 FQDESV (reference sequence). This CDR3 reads CASSFIAGGGYNEQFF. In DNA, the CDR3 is TGTGCCAGCAGCTTCATAGCGGGAGGAGGCTACAATGAGCAGTTCTTC.

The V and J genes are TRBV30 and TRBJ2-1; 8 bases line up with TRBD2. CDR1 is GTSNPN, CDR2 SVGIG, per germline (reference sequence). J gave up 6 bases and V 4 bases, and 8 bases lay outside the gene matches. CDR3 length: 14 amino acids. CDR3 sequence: CAWTVSGSFNEQFF. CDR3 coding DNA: TGTGCCTGGACGGTCAGCGGGAGTTTCAATGAGCAGTTCTTC.

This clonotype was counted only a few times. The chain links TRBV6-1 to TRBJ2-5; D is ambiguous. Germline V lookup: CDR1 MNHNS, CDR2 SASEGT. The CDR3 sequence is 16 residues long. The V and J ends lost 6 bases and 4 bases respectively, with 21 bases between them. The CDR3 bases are TGTGCCAGCAGGAACTCTCAATATCTGTCCGGAGAGACCCAGTACTTC. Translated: CASRNSQYLSGETQYF.

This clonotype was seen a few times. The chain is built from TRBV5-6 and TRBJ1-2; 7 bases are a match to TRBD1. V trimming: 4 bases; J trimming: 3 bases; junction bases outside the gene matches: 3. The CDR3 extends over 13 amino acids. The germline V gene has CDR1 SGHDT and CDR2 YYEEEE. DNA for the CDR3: TGTGCCAGCAGCACCGGACAGGACTATGGCTACACCTTC. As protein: CASSTGQDYGYTF.

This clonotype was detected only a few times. The CDR3 here is CASSLAFFPQGMADEQFF. The CDR3 DNA is TGTGCCAGCAGCTTGGCCTTTTTCCCGCAGGGGATGGCGGATGAGCAGTTCTTC. The gene calls are TRBV5-6 and TRBJ2-1, with D possibly TRBD1 on 6 matching bases. The ends were cut back, 0 bases at V and 8 bases at J, with 24 bases in the middle. CDR3 length: 18 residues. CDR1 and CDR2 from the germline V gene are SGHDT and YYEEEE.

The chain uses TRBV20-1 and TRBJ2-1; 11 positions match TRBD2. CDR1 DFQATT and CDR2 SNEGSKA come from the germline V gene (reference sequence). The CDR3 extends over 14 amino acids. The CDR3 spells CSTIAGGSYNEQFF. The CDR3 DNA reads TGCAGCACTATAGCGGGAGGGTCCTACAATGAGCAGTTCTTC.

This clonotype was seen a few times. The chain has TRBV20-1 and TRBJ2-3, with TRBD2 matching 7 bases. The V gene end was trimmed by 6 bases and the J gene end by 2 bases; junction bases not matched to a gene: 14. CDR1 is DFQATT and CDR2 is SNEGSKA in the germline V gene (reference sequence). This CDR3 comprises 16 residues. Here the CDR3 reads CSATDSGERDTDTQYF. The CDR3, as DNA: TGCAGTGCCACCGATTCAGGAGAGCGGGACACAGATACGCAGTATTTT.

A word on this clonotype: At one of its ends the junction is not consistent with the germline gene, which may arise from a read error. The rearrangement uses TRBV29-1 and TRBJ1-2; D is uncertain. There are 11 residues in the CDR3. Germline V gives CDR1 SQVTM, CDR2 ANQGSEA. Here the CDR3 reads CSVDGNYGYIF. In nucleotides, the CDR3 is TGCAGCGTTGACGGTAACTATGGCTACATCTTC.